This T cell receptor (beta chain) stems from a study of shared clonotypes between healthy human individuals. About the research overall: Donors consisted of two women and a few men between 18 and 49.

Notes on the study in general: Clonotypes which were not shared had lower generation probabilities than clonotypes that all four donors shared. It was observed that 5% to 6.5% of naive CD4 clonotypes were shared across four donors.

Sequenced by immunoSEQ multiplex PCR; TCRdb stores in-frame clones only, minus some. The top ten clones hold roughly 0.13% of a sample with 2 million to 2.5 million clones, roughly 95% of them seen once. From germline, CDR1 is SGHRS and CDR2 YFSETQ. This CDR3 has 14 residues. V was trimmed by 3 bases and J by 2 bases, leaving 9 bases between them. Concerning this clone itself: Antigen: not known. Other DNA sequences in the sample encode the same CDR3.

The gene calls are TRBV5-1 and TRBJ1-5; D is undetermined. This TCR was sampled from a young man in good health. The sequenced sample was naive CD4+ T cells sorted from blood. Subset here: CD45RA+ positively selected. The CDR3 DNA follows: TGCGCCAGCAGCTCAGATGGGGGCAATCAGCCCCAGCATTTT. Its translation is CASSSDGGNQPQHF.